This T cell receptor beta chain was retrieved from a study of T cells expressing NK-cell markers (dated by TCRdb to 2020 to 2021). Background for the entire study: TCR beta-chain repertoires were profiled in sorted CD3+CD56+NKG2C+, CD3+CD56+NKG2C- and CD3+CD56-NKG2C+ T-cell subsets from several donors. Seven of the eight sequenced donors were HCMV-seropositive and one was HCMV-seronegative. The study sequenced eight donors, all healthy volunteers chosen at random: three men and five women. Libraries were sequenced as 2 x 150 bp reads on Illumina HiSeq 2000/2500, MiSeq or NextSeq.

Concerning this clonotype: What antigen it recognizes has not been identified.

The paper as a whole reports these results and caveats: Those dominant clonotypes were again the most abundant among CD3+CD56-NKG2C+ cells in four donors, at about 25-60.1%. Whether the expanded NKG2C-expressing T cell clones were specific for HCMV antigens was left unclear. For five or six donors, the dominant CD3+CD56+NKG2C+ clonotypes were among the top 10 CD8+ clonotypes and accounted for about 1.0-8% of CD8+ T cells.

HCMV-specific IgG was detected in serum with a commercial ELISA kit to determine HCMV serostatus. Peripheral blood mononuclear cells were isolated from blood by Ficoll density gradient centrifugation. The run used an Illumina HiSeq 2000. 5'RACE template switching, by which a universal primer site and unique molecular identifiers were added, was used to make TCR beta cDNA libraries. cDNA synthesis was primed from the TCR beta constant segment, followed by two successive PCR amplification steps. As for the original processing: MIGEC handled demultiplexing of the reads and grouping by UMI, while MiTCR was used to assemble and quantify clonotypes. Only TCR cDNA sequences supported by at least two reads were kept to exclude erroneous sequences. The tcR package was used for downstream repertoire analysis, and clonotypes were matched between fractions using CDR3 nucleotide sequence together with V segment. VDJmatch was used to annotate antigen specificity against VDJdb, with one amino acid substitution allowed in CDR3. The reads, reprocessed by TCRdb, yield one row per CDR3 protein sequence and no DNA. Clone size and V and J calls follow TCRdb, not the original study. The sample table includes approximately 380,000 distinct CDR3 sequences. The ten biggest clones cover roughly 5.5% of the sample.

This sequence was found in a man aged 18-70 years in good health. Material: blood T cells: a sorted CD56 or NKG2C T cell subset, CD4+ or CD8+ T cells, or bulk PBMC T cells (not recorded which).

The encoded CDR3 is CASGLSRGGSNYGYTF. The rearrangement combines TRBV12-5 with TRBJ1-2; the TCRdb call, TRBD1, lacks DNA for checking. Including cysteine and phenylalanine, the CDR3 has 16 amino acids. No DNA sequence is on record. CDR1 and CDR2 were assigned from the germline V gene as LGHNT and FRNRAP.